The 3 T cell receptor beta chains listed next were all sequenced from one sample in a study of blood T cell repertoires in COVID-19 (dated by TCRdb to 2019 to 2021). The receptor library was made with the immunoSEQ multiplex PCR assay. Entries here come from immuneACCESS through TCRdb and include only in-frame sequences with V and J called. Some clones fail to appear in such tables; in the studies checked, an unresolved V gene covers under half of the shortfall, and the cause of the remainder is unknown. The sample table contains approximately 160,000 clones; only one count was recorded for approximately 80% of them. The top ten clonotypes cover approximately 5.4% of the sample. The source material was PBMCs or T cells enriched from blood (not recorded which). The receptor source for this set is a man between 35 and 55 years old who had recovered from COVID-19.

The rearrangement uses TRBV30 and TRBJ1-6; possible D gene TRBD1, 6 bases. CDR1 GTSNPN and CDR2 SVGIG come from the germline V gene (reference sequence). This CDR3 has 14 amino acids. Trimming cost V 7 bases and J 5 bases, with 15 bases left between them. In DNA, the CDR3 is TGTGCCTCCGAAACGGCAGGGGATAATTCACCCCTCCACTTT. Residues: CASETAGDNSPLHF.

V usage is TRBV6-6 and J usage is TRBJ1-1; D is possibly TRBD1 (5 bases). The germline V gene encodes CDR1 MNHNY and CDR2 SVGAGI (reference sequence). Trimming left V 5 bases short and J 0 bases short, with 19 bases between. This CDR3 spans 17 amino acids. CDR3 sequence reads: CASSRKTQGKMNTEAFF. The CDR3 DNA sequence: TGTGCCAGCAGTCGGAAGACTCAGGGTAAGATGAACACTGAAGCTTTCTTT.

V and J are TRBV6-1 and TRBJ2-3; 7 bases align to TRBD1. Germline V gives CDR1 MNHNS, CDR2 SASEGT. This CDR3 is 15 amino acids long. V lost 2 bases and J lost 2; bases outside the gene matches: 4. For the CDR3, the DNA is TGTGCCAGCAGTGAATACAGGGGAAACACAGATACGCAGTATTTT. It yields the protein CASSEYRGNTDTQYF.